This T cell receptor beta chain was observed in a study of T cells expressing NK-cell markers. Study overall: The study sequenced eight donors, seven HCMV-seropositive and one seronegative.

Germline lookup yields CDR1 SNHLY and CDR2 FYNNEI. The CDR3 sequence is 17 residues long. Turning to this clonotype: Its antigen is currently unknown.

Researchers built TCR beta cDNA using 5'RACE template switching with UMIs. TCRdb re-called the 5' RACE reads; every CDR3 protein appears as one record, without DNA. Recorded for this sample: some 190,000 distinct CDR3 sequences. General study results and limits: These clonotypes additionally ranked first within the CD3+CD56-NKG2C+ fraction of several donors.

The receptor was derived from a man aged 18 to 69 in good health. This chain connects TRBV2 to TRBJ2-5; TCRdb lists TRBD1, though no DNA is available to test this call. Sequenced input: blood T cells: a sorted CD56 or NKG2C T cell subset, CD4+ or CD8+ T cells, or bulk PBMC T cells (not recorded which). CDR3 loop: CASTGAQGMGYQETQYF. The full variable domain, with the rest looked up from reference TRBV2 and TRBJ2-5, is EPEVTQTPSHQVTQMGQEVILRCVPISNHLYFYWYRQILGQKVEFLVSFYNNEISEKSEIFDDQFSVERPDGSNFTLKIRSTKLEDSAMYFCASTGAQGMGYQETQYFGPGTRLLVL.